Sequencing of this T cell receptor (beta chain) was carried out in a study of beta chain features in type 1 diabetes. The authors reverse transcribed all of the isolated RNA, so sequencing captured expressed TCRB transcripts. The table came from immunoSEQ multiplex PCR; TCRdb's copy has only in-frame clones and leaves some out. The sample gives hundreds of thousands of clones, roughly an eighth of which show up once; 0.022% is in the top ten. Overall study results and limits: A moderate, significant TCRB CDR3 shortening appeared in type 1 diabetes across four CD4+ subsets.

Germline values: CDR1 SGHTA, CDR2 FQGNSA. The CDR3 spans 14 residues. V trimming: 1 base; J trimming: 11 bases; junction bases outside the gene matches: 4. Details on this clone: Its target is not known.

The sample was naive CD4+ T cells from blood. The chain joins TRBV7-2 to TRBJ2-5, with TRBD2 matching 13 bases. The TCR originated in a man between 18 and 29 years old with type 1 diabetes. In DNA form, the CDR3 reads TGTGCCAGCAGCTTAGGACTAGCGGGGGGCCCTCAGTACTTC. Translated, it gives CASSLGLAGGPQYF.